Below are 32 T cell receptor beta chains sequenced from a single sample in a study of cytomegalovirus exposure and HLA in healthy donors (dated by TCRdb to about 2017). Libraries were built with the immunoSEQ multiplex PCR assay. For the multiplex PCR, a mixture combining 60 forward primers for TCR Vbeta segments and 13 reverse primers for TCR Jbeta segments was used. Held by TCRdb, this immuneACCESS table contains in-frame sequences only and omits some clones. Under half of the omission traces to an unresolved V gene where checked; the cause of the rest is unknown. Across this sample there are about 97,000 clones, with nearly 65% seen only once. 4.8% of the sample is in the top ten clones. What was sequenced was PBMCs. Every receptor here comes from a human donor in good health.

V and J are TRBV4-1 and TRBJ2-7; 9 positions agree with TRBD2. CDR3 length: 18 amino acids. J was trimmed by 3 bases and V by 0 bases; bases with no gene match: 12. CDR1 and CDR2 (germline): MGHRA, YSYEKL. CDR3 coding DNA: TGCGCCAGCAGCCAAGATAGGCCTAGCGGGGAAATCCACTACGAGCAGTACTTC. This encodes CASSQDRPSGEIHYEQYF.

This clone appeared a few times. The rearrangement joins TRBV10-3 to TRBJ1-2; D perhaps matches TRBD1 (5 bases). The V gene's germline CDR1 is ENHRY and CDR2 SYGVKD. Trimming took off 0 bases at V and 3 bases at J, with 17 bases between the two ends. The CDR3 loop spans 17 amino acids. CDR3 sequence reads: CAISESEGFSSYYGYTF. CDR3 DNA sequence: TGTGCCATCAGTGAGTCGGAGGGGTTTAGCTCATACTATGGCTACACCTTC.

The chain has TRBV9 and TRBJ2-1; tentative D call: TRBD2 (5 bases). This CDR3 has 15 residues. The germline V and J ends were trimmed by 3 bases and 10 bases, with 20 bases remaining between them. CDR1 is SGDLS and CDR2 is YYNGEE in the germline V gene. The DNA of the CDR3 is TGTGCCAGCAGCGCATGGGGAATAGTAGAGGGAGAGCAGTTCTTC. Its translation is CASSAWGIVEGEQFF.

This clone was observed a few times. The chain's CDR3 is CASSFTPTGEQYF. DNA for the CDR3: TGTGCCAGCAGTTTCACACCCACGGGGGAGCAGTACTTC. The gene calls are TRBV27 and TRBJ2-7, with D tentatively TRBD2 (5 bases). The CDR3 consists of 13 residues. Deletions cut 3 bases from V and 7 bases from J, with 13 bases between. In germline, CDR1 is MNHEY, CDR2 SMNVEV (reference sequence).

This clone has a handful of counts. This chain uses TRBV19 with TRBJ2-2; D might be TRBD2 (6 bases). This CDR3 is built from 14 residues. V dropped 3 bases and J dropped 3 bases, with 8 bases sitting between them. CDR1 LNHDA and CDR2 SQIVND come from the germline V gene (reference sequence). The CDR3 loop reads CASSMGTYTGELFF. CDR3 DNA sequence: TGTGCCAGTAGTATGGGGACTTACACCGGGGAGCTGTTTTTT.

The rearrangement uses TRBV6-5 and TRBJ1-1; tentative D call: TRBD1 (6 bases). The CDR3 spans 14 residues. Germline CDR1 and CDR2: MNHEY and SVGAGI. V was cut by 7 bases and J by 5 bases, with 17 bases left in between. This CDR3 is CASTRRTAGTEAFF. The CDR3 nucleotides read TGTGCCAGCACCAGGAGGACAGCCGGGACTGAAGCTTTCTTT.

This chain joins TRBV20-1 and TRBJ1-2, with no clear D. CDR1 DFQATT and CDR2 SNEGSKA come from the germline V gene (reference sequence). The length of the CDR3 is 11 residues. With 4 bases removed from V and 5 bases from J, the gap between germline ends came to 8 bases. CDR3 sequence: CSATPGYGYTF. CDR3 in DNA: TGCAGTGCTACCCCGGGGTATGGCTACACCTTC.

V usage is TRBV7-9 and J usage is TRBJ1-3; 7 bases agree with TRBD1. The CDR3 runs 15 residues. The V and J ends lost 4 bases and 0 bases, in that order; junction bases with no gene match: 3. In germline, CDR1 is SEHNR, CDR2 FQNEAQ (reference sequence). The chain's CDR3 is CASSYGQDSGNTIYF. The CDR3 DNA sequence: TGTGCCAGCAGCTACGGACAGGACTCTGGAAACACCATATATTTT. The whole variable domain, remainder taken from reference TRBV7-9 and TRBJ1-3, is DTGVSQNPRHKITKRGQNVTFRCDPISEHNRLYWYRQTLGQGPEFLTYFQNEAQLEKSRLLSDRFSAERPKGSFSTLEIQRTEQGDSAMYLCASSYGQDSGNTIYFGEGSWLTVV.

This chain connects TRBV18 to TRBJ1-2; the match to TRBD1 covers 10 bases. CDR3 length equals 17 residues. V lost 2 bases to trimming and J lost 0 bases; unmatched junction nucleotides: 6. Looked up from germline, CDR1 is KGHSH and CDR2 is LQKENI. CDR3 loop: CASSPVRDRGSNYGYTF. In DNA form, the CDR3 reads TGTGCCAGCTCACCAGTCCGGGACAGGGGCTCTAACTATGGCTACACCTTC.

The rearrangement joins TRBV7-9 to TRBJ2-3; D is ambiguous. V was pared by 5 bases and J by 5 bases, with 5 bases between. CDR1 is SEHNR, CDR2 FQNEAQ, per germline (reference sequence). The length of the CDR3 is 11 residues. Written as DNA, the CDR3 is TGTGCCAGCAGCCAATTAGATACGCAGTATTTT. Translation gives CASSQLDTQYF.

This clone was counted only a few times. J is TRBJ1-1 and V is TRBV5-4; 8 bases match TRBD1. The germline CDR1 and CDR2 sequences are SGHNT and YYREEE (reference sequence). The CDR3 totals 13 residues. J lost 4 bases, V lost 4 bases, and 3 bases had no gene match. CDR3 region: CASSLQGATEAFF. For the CDR3, the DNA is TGTGCCAGCAGCCTTCAGGGGGCCACTGAAGCTTTCTTT.

The chain recombines TRBV7-9 with TRBJ2-7, with D possibly being TRBD2 (5 bases). V was trimmed by 7 bases and J by 5 bases, leaving 12 bases between them. Germline V CDR1 and CDR2: SEHNR, FQNEAQ (reference sequence). CDR3 length: 12 residues. The CDR3 sequence is CASTLGSDEQYF. The DNA for the CDR3 is TGTGCCAGCACCCTGGGGAGTGACGAGCAGTACTTC.

This clone has a handful of counts. The chain has TRBV5-4 and TRBJ2-3; unclear D gene. CDR3 length: 13 amino acids. Germline CDR1 SGHNT, CDR2 YYREEE (reference sequence). Between the trimmed V and J ends, which lost 4 bases and 5 bases, there was a span of 11 bases. The CDR3 region is CASSPTPEDTQYF. The DNA of the CDR3 is TGTGCCAGCAGCCCTACGCCCGAAGATACGCAGTATTTT.

The rearrangement joins TRBV7-3 to TRBJ2-2, with 7 bases aligning to TRBD2. From germline, CDR1 is SGHTA and CDR2 FQGTGA. The length of the CDR3 is 18 residues. V lost 2 bases and J lost 6; bases outside the gene matches: 15. Written as DNA, the CDR3 is TGTGCCAGCAGCTTACGAGGATACGCGGGAGTCGAACCCGGGGAGCTGTTTTTT. It is translated as CASSLRGYAGVEPGELFF.

In its sample, this clone was seen a few times. The genes are TRBV10-3 and TRBJ2-1; 11 nucleotides line up with TRBD2. This CDR3 contains 14 residues. The germline V gene encodes CDR1 ENHRY and CDR2 SYGVKD. V lost 4 bases and J lost 8; bases outside the gene matches: 4. CDR3 in amino acids: CAISALAGGHEQFF. The CDR3 nucleotides read TGTGCCATCAGTGCGTTAGCGGGAGGGCATGAGCAGTTCTTC.

This chain joins TRBV28 and TRBJ1-2; D is ambiguous. V was clipped by 2 bases and J by 8 bases, with 12 bases between them. The germline V gene has CDR1 MDHEN and CDR2 SYDVKM. This CDR3 contains 13 residues. Here the CDR3 DNA reads TGTGCCAGCAGTTTACCAGGAAATGGCGGCTACACCTTC. Translation: CASSLPGNGGYTF.

The chain recombines TRBV21-1 with TRBJ1-5. TRBV21-1 is reported as a pseudogene. The CDR3 spans 14 residues. For the CDR3, the DNA is TGTGCCAGCAGCAAAGAGGAGGGAATCATGTCCCAGCATTTT. Residues: CASSKEEGIMSQHF.

In this sample, this clone turned up once. V and J are TRBV6-6 and TRBJ2-5; 8 positions match TRBD2. The CDR3 consists of 16 residues. The V gene end was trimmed by 4 bases and the J gene end by 4 bases; junction bases not matched to a gene: 11. CDR1 MNHNY and CDR2 SVGAGI come from the germline V gene (reference sequence). CDR3 loop: CASSSGTRGGPETQYF. The CDR3 DNA reads as TGTGCCAGCAGTTCCGGGACTAGAGGGGGGCCAGAGACCCAGTACTTC.

This chain uses TRBV7-3 with TRBJ2-7, with D perhaps TRBD2 (5 bases). V lost 5 bases and J 7 bases, leaving 21 bases between the germline ends. This CDR3 has 15 amino acids. Looked up from germline, CDR1 is SGHTA and CDR2 is FQGTGA. For the CDR3, the DNA is TGTGCCAGCAGCCCAAAGACGGGAATCGGGGAGGAGCAGTACTTC. It translates to CASSPKTGIGEEQYF. The complete variable domain, with remaining parts taken from reference TRBV7-3 and TRBJ2-7, reads GAGVSQTPSNKVTEKGKYVELRCDPISGHTALYWYRQSLGQGPEFLIYFQGTGAADDSGLPNDRFFAVRPEGSVSTLKIQRTERGDSAVYLCASSPKTGIGEEQYFGPGTRLTVT.

This chain joins TRBV29-1 and TRBJ1-2, with a weak D call TRBD1 (5 bases). Germline V gene sequence: CDR1 SQVTM, CDR2 ANQGSEA. V shed 4 bases and J shed 8 bases, with 14 bases lying between them. The CDR3 sequence is 12 residues long. CDR3 bases: TGCAGCGTTGGACAGTCCTTGGGGGGCTACACCTTC. Protein sequence: CSVGQSLGGYTF.

V is TRBV29-1 and J is TRBJ2-1; 9 bases line up with TRBD1. The CDR3 covers 14 residues. Germline trimming cut 4 bases from V and 3 bases from J; bases unmatched to any gene: 4. Germline V lookup: CDR1 SQVTM, CDR2 ANQGSEA. The CDR3: CSVVGTGIYNEQFF. The CDR3 DNA reads TGCAGCGTTGTTGGGACAGGGATCTACAATGAGCAGTTCTTC.

This chain uses TRBV15 with TRBJ1-2; D is uncertain. The CDR3 consists of 16 residues. Trimming stripped 0 bases from V and 4 bases from J, with 15 bases between. CDR1 is LNHNV, CDR2 YYDKDF, per germline (reference sequence). In DNA, the CDR3 is TGTGCCACCAGCAGAGATCTCGTAGAGGGAAGCTATGGCTACACCTTC. This sequence encodes CATSRDLVEGSYGYTF.

The chain joins TRBV28 to TRBJ1-2, with D uncertain. Germline loops: CDR1 MDHEN, CDR2 SYDVKM. The CDR3 consists of 13 residues. V lost 6 bases to trimming and J lost 5 bases, with 13 bases between them. CDR3 nucleotides: TGTGCCAGCAGATTTTCTGGACTTTATGGCTACACCTTC. As protein: CASRFSGLYGYTF.

The V call is TRBV19, the J call TRBJ2-3; TRBD2 aligns across 7 bases. CDR1 and CDR2 from the germline V gene are LNHDA and SQIVND (reference sequence). CDR3 size: 16 residues. With V trimmed by 4 bases and J by 5 bases, 12 bases remained unmatched. CDR3: CASSTRLAAMGDTQYF. The CDR3 region has the DNA TGTGCCAGTAGTACCCGGCTAGCGGCGATGGGAGATACGCAGTATTTT. Complete variable domain (other parts from reference TRBV19 and TRBJ2-3): DGGITQSPKYLFRKEGQNVTLSCEQNLNHDAMYWYRQDPGQGLRLIYYSQIVNDFQKGDIAEGYSVSREKKESFPLTVTSAQKNPTAFYLCASSTRLAAMGDTQYFGPGTRLTVL.

The DNA for the CDR3 is TGCGCCAGCAGGGATGCAGGGTCGGGGGCCAACGTCCTGACTTTC. Residues: CASRDAGSGANVLTF. The chain joins TRBV5-1 to TRBJ2-6, with D maybe TRBD1 (5 bases). Germline V gene lookup returns CDR1 SGHRS and CDR2 YFSETQ. Deletions cut 5 bases from V and 4 bases from J, with 13 bases between. The CDR3 contains 15 residues.

This clone has more than one count but fewer than ten. The chain combines TRBV6-5 with TRBJ1-1, with 8 bases matching TRBD1. The V segment lost 4 bases and the J segment 1 base; nucleotides outside the gene matches: 5. There are 15 residues in the CDR3. Germline values: CDR1 MNHEY, CDR2 SVGAGI. CDR3 nucleotides: TGTGCCAGCAGTTCCGGGACAGGATGGAACACTGAAGCTTTCTTT. It is translated as CASSSGTGWNTEAFF.

The chain employs TRBV9 and TRBJ2-7, with 11 positions matching TRBD2. This CDR3 is 16 amino acids long. V shed 0 bases, J shed 1 base, and the junction held 3 bases outside the gene matches. Germline V gives CDR1 SGDLS, CDR2 YYNGEE. CDR3 sequence reads: CASSVGGLAGSYEQYF. The CDR3 bases are TGTGCCAGCAGCGTAGGAGGACTAGCGGGTTCCTACGAGCAGTACTTC. Full variable domain (outside the CDR3, taken from reference TRBV9 and TRBJ2-7): DSGVTQTPKHLITATGQRVTLRCSPRSGDLSVYWYQQSLDQGLQFLIQYYNGEERAKGNILERFSAQQFPDLHSELNLSSLELGDSALYFCASSVGGLAGSYEQYFGPGTRLTVT.

The rearrangement links TRBV16 to TRBJ2-6, with 11 bases lining up with TRBD1. CDR1 is KGHSY and CDR2 is FQNENV in the germline V gene. V was clipped by 8 bases and J by 1 base; unmatched bases: 7. The CDR3 extends over 17 amino acids. The CDR3 nucleotides read TGTGCCAGCTATTCCGGGACAGGGGGATCTGGGGCCAACGTCCTGACTTTC. Translating it yields CASYSGTGGSGANVLTF.

The V and J genes are TRBV27 and TRBJ2-7; 9 nucleotides agree with TRBD2. This CDR3 is built from 16 residues. The V segment lost 6 bases and the J segment 6 bases; nucleotides outside the gene matches: 15. Germline CDR1 is MNHEY and CDR2 is SMNVEV (reference sequence). In DNA form, the CDR3 reads TGTGCCAGCAGACTTAGCGGGAGACAACCGGGGTCCGAGCAGTACTTC. Translating it yields CASRLSGRQPGSEQYF.

V usage is TRBV10-1 and J usage is TRBJ2-7; D is possibly TRBD1 (6 bases). Germline lookup yields CDR1 WNHNN and CDR2 SYGVQD (reference sequence). The V end lost 4 bases, the J end lost 4 bases, and 11 bases lay between the germline ends. This CDR3 comprises 13 residues. CDR3 nucleotide sequence: TGCGCCAGCAGTGTCGGCAGGGGATACGAGCAGTACTTC. Amino acids: CASSVGRGYEQYF.

As DNA, the CDR3 is TGTGCCAGCAGCTTGGACAGGGGTAATGAGCAGTTCTTC. This codes for CASSLDRGNEQFF. This sequence joins TRBV5-4 and TRBJ2-1; 7 nucleotides agree with TRBD1. Germline CDR1 SGHNT, CDR2 YYREEE (reference sequence). CDR3 length: 13 amino acids. Unmatched junction bases numbered 1, after V lost 0 bases and J lost 7 bases.

The DNA for the CDR3 is TGTGCCAGCAGCTTAGTAGGACAGGGGGCCTTAGGGCAGTACTTC. Translating gives CASSLVGQGALGQYF. V usage is TRBV13 and J usage is TRBJ2-7; 11 positions agree with TRBD1. The ends lost 1 base at V and 9 bases at J; junction bases unmatched: 8. Germline V CDR1 and CDR2: PRHDT, FYEKMQ (reference sequence). This CDR3 has 15 amino acids.